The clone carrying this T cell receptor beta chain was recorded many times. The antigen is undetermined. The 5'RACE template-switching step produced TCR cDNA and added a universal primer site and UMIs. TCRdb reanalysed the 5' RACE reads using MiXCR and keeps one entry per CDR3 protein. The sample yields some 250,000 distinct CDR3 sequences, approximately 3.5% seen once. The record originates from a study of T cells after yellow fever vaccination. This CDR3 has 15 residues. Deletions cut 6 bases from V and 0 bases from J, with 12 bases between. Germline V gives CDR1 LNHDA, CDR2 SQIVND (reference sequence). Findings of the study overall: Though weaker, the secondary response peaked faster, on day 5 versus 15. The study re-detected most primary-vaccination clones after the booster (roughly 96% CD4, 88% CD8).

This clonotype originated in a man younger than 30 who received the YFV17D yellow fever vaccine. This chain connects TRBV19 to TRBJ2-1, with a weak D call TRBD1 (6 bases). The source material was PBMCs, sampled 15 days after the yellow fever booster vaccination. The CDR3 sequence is CASRQGSSSYNEQFF. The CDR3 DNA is TGTGCCAGTAGGCAGGGGTCGAGCTCCTACAATGAGCAGTTCTTC.